The 21 T cell receptor beta chains below all came from one sample that was sequenced in a study of blood T cell repertoires in COVID-19 (dated by TCRdb to 2018 to 2021). Libraries were constructed by the immunoSEQ multiplex PCR assay. TCRdb took this table from immuneACCESS and kept in-frame rearrangements with V and J called. Such tables lack part of the clones; where checked against another copy, unresolved V genes explain under half of the gap, and the rest is unexplained. The sample records about 230,000 clones, 83% of which are singletons. The top ten constitute just under 7.5% of the sample. Material: peripheral blood. Source of these receptors: a woman between 50 and 59 years old with acute or convalescent COVID-19.

The rearrangement uses TRBV12-3 or TRBV12-4 and TRBJ1-4; weak D call: TRBD1 (5 bases). Trimming stripped 3 bases from V and 5 bases from J, with 7 bases between. The CDR3 sequence is 13 residues long. CDR3 in DNA: TGTGCCAGCAGTTTGCAGGGCAATGAAAAACTGTTTTTT. Amino acid sequence: CASSLQGNEKLFF.

CDR3 DNA: TGTGCCAGCTCACTTCGGGTCTGGGACTTCAGCCGCAATGAGCAGTTCTTC. Its translation: CASSLRVWDFSRNEQFF. The chain uses TRBV18 and TRBJ2-1, with D perhaps matching TRBD2 (6 bases). With 4 bases removed from V and 6 bases from J, the gap between germline ends came to 22 bases. The CDR3 runs 17 residues. Germline V lookup: CDR1 KGHSH, CDR2 LQKENI.

The rearrangement uses TRBV28 and TRBJ2-5; a possible D gene is TRBD1 (6 bases). Germline-derived CDR1 and CDR2 are MDHEN and SYDVKM. This CDR3 comprises 15 residues. With 7 bases removed from V and 2 bases from J, the gap between germline ends came to 17 bases. The CDR3 here is CASTPRWQGQETQYF. CDR3 coding DNA: TGTGCCAGCACCCCACGGTGGCAGGGGCAAGAGACCCAGTACTTC.

The rearrangement joins TRBV28 to TRBJ2-3; D gene uncertain. Germline V gene lookup returns CDR1 MDHEN and CDR2 SYDVKM. The V end was cut by 6 bases, the J end by 4 bases, with 17 bases between. The CDR3 totals 15 residues. The CDR3 bases are TGTGCCAGCAGGAGAGTCCTCCCCGCTTCAGATACGCAGTATTTT. Encoded protein: CASRRVLPASDTQYF.

This clone was found a few times. The rearrangement joins TRBV15 to TRBJ1-3; tentatively, D is TRBD1 (5 bases). V dropped 2 bases and J dropped 0 bases, with 11 bases sitting between them. The germline V gene has CDR1 LNHNV and CDR2 YYDKDF (reference sequence). CDR3 length: 16 residues. The CDR3 spells CATSRQGLSSGNTIYF. Written as DNA, the CDR3 is TGTGCCACCAGCAGACAGGGACTCAGCTCTGGAAACACCATATATTTT.

CDR3 coding DNA: TGTGCCAGCAGTCTTGCTACCCCCCGGGAGACCCAGTACTTC. It yields the protein CASSLATPRETQYF. This rearrangement joins TRBV25-1 to TRBJ2-5; D not certain. The CDR3 consists of 14 residues. Germline assignment: CDR1 MGHDK and CDR2 SYGVNS. V lost 5 bases to trimming and J lost 5 bases, with 15 bases between them. Supplemented by reference TRBV25-1 and TRBJ2-5, the full variable domain reads EADIYQTPRYLVIGTGKKITLECSQTMGHDKMYWYQQDPGMELHLIHYSYGVNSTEKGDLSSESTVSRIRTEHFPLTLESARPSHTSQYLCASSLATPRETQYFGPGTRLLVL.

The chain employs TRBV19 and TRBJ1-2; possibly TRBD1 for D (6 bases). Germline V lookup: CDR1 LNHDA, CDR2 SQIVND (reference sequence). The CDR3 loop spans 15 amino acids. Trimming left V 0 bases short and J 2 bases short, with 10 bases between. CDR3 coding DNA: TGTGCCAGTAGTATAGAGGACAGAGGGAACTATGGCTACACCTTC. Translation gives CASSIEDRGNYGYTF.

The V and J genes are TRBV28 and TRBJ2-7; unclear D gene. The CDR3 spans 11 residues. CDR1 is MDHEN and CDR2 is SYDVKM in the germline V gene. Trimming cost V 5 bases and J 4 bases, with 6 bases left between them. The CDR3 bases are TGTGCCAGCAGTGTAGCATACGAGCAGTACTTC. Translation: CASSVAYEQYF. Combining the CDR3 with reference TRBV28 and TRBJ2-7 gives the whole variable domain DVKVTQSSRYLVKRTGEKVFLECVQDMDHENMFWYRQDPGLGLRLIYFSYDVKMKEKGDIPEGYSVSREKKERFSLILESASTNQTSMYLCASSVAYEQYFGPGTRLTVT.

The gene calls are TRBV28 and TRBJ2-2, with D perhaps matching TRBD2 (5 bases). V shed 6 bases and J shed 4 bases, with 18 bases lying between them. Looked up from germline, CDR1 is MDHEN and CDR2 is SYDVKM. The CDR3 sequence is 16 residues long. The CDR3 DNA sequence: TGTGCCAGCAGATCGGCGGGCCTACTTGGCACCGGGGAGCTGTTTTTT. It is translated as CASRSAGLLGTGELFF.

CDR3 sequence (DNA): TGTGCCAGCAGCCCGGGACAGGGCCCCTATGGCTACACCTTC. Its protein product is CASSPGQGPYGYTF. V gene TRBV2 combines with J gene TRBJ1-2; the match to TRBD1 covers 9 bases. CDR3 length: 14 residues. Germline-derived CDR1 and CDR2 are SNHLY and FYNNEI. Trimming cost V 6 bases and J 4 bases; bases outside gene matches: 6. Full variable domain (rest looked up from reference TRBV2 and TRBJ1-2): EPEVTQTPSHQVTQMGQEVILRCVPISNHLYFYWYRQILGQKVEFLVSFYNNEISEKSEIFDDQFSVERPDGSNFTLKIRSTKLEDSAMYFCASSPGQGPYGYTFGSGTRLTVV.

V usage is TRBV4-1 and J usage is TRBJ2-1; 11 bases line up with TRBD1. CDR3 length: 15 residues. Germline V gives CDR1 MGHRA, CDR2 YSYEKL. V trimming: 4 bases; J trimming: 7 bases; junction bases outside the gene matches: 6. This CDR3 reads CASSLGQGAANEQFF. For the CDR3, the DNA is TGCGCCAGCAGCCTAGGACAGGGGGCGGCGAATGAGCAGTTCTTC.

This chain links TRBV30 with TRBJ2-2, with 9 nucleotides matching TRBD1. The CDR3 extends over 15 amino acids. Germline CDR1 and CDR2: GTSNPN and SVGIG (reference sequence). V was clipped by 4 bases and J by 4 bases; unmatched bases: 7. CDR3: CAWTTGGASTGELFF. The CDR3 nucleotides are TGTGCCTGGACAACAGGGGGCGCGAGCACCGGGGAGCTGTTTTTT.

CDR3 in amino acids: CASSPGLATDTQYF. The CDR3 nucleotides read TGTGCCAGCAGCCCGGGACTAGCCACAGATACGCAGTATTTT. The chain recombines TRBV3-1 (or the pseudogene TRBV3-2) with TRBJ2-3; 9 positions agree with TRBD2. With V trimmed by 4 bases and J by 2 bases, 1 base remained unmatched. The germline gives CDR1 LGHDT, CDR2 YNNKEL (reference sequence). CDR3 length equals 14 residues.

The chain couples TRBV18 to TRBJ2-1; 10 nucleotides match TRBD2. CDR1 is KGHSH, CDR2 LQKENI, per germline. This CDR3 has 15 amino acids. After removal of 5 bases from V and 0 bases from J, the junction contained 1 base not matched to a gene. In nucleotides, the CDR3 is TGTGCCAGCTCAATAGCGGGGGGCTCCTACAATGAGCAGTTCTTC. Protein: CASSIAGGSYNEQFF.

CDR3 sequence: CASSLMTGSNQPQHF. CDR3 nucleotide sequence: TGCGCCAGCAGCTTGATGACAGGGTCAAATCAGCCCCAGCATTTT. The chain is built from TRBV5-1 and TRBJ1-5; 7 nucleotides align to TRBD1. This CDR3 has 15 amino acids. In germline, CDR1 is SGHRS, CDR2 YFSETQ. The V gene end was trimmed by 1 base and the J gene end by 4 bases; junction bases not matched to a gene: 5. The full variable domain, its missing parts supplied by reference TRBV5-1 and TRBJ1-5, is KAGVTQTPRYLIKTRGQQVTLSCSPISGHRSVSWYQQTPGQGLQFLFEYFSETQRNKGNFPGRFSGRQFSNSRSEMNVSTLELGDSALYLCASSLMTGSNQPQHFGDGTRLSIL.

The chain combines TRBV7-2 with TRBJ2-7; D is unclear. The CDR3 totals 13 residues. Trimming cost V 3 bases and J 5 bases, with 11 bases left between them. Germline V gene lookup returns CDR1 SGHTA and CDR2 FQGNSA. CDR3 sequence: CASSLSSIDEQYF. In nucleotides, the CDR3 is TGTGCCAGCAGCTTGTCTAGTATTGACGAGCAGTACTTC.

The chain recombines TRBV5-4 with TRBJ2-7, with 7 bases identical to TRBD2. The CDR3 is 14 residues long. From germline, CDR1 is SGHNT and CDR2 YYREEE (reference sequence). Trimming took 9 bases from V and 3 from J; bases not matched to a gene: 12. For the CDR3, the DNA is TGTGCCACCCAATCCGCGGGAGTTTTCTACGAGCAGTACTTC. Translating it yields CATQSAGVFYEQYF. Full variable domain (missing parts from reference TRBV5-4 and TRBJ2-7): ETGVTQSPTHLIKTRGQQVTLRCSSQSGHNTVSWYQQALGQGPQFIFQYYREEENGRGNFPPRFSGLQFPNYSSELNVNALELDDSALYLCATQSAGVFYEQYFGPGTRLTVT.

The rearrangement joins TRBV7-2 to TRBJ1-1; D is unclear. Per germline, CDR1 SGHTA and CDR2 FQGNSA. V gave up 0 bases and J gave up 4 bases, with 9 bases separating them. The CDR3 is 14 residues long. The CDR3 nucleotides read TGTGCCAGCAGCTTAGCTACACAGATCACTGAAGCTTTCTTT. This gives the protein CASSLATQITEAFF.

CDR3 residues: CASSRGQNTEAFF. The CDR3 DNA reads as TGTGCCAGCAGCAGGGGGCAGAACACTGAAGCTTTCTTT. The chain combines TRBV7-3 with TRBJ1-1, with TRBD1 identical over 7 bases. V shed 5 bases, J shed 1 base, and the junction held 1 base outside the gene matches. Germline CDR1 is SGHTA and CDR2 is FQGTGA. This CDR3 region has 13 residues.

As DNA, the CDR3 is TGTGCCAGCAGCTTGTACAGGATGAACACTGAAGCTTTCTTT. Translating it yields CASSLYRMNTEAFF. The chain has TRBV5-4 and TRBJ1-1; perhaps TRBD1 as D (5 bases). The length of the CDR3 is 14 residues. Germline V gene data show CDR1 as SGHNT and CDR2 as YYREEE (reference sequence). V shed 1 base and J shed 0 bases, with 7 bases lying between them.

Concerning this clone itself: The sample contains more than one DNA sequence encoding this CDR3. The chain recombines TRBV5-1 with TRBJ2-3, with no clear D. CDR3 size: 14 residues. Germline values: CDR1 SGHRS, CDR2 YFSETQ. V was pared by 1 base and J by 1 base, with 7 bases between. The CDR3 DNA sequence: TGCGCCAGCAGCTTGAACGGAGGCACAGATACGCAGTATTTT. Protein sequence: CASSLNGGTDTQYF. The variable domain in full, completed from reference TRBV5-1 and TRBJ2-3, reads KAGVTQTPRYLIKTRGQQVTLSCSPISGHRSVSWYQQTPGQGLQFLFEYFSETQRNKGNFPGRFSGRQFSNSRSEMNVSTLELGDSALYLCASSLNGGTDTQYFGPGTRLTVL.